One sample yielded the 9 T cell receptor beta chains listed below, sequenced in a study of healthy donors' naive CD4 and CD8 T cells. Starting from about 470 ng of total RNA, TCR libraries were made with linear amplification. Via MiXCR, TCRdb re-called the reads, giving one row per CDR3 protein. Among 180,000 or so distinct CDR3 sequences listed, about 76% were seen once. Sequencing was carried out using naive CD4+ and CD8+ T cells sorted from blood, pooled from several donors. The origin of the receptors is a pool of human donors in good health; the sample pools cells from several healthy donors.

The V and J genes are TRBV29-1 and TRBJ1-2; D ambiguous. CDR1 and CDR2 from the germline V gene are SQVTM and ANQGSEA. CDR3 length equals 11 residues. V lost 1 base and J 4 bases, leaving 4 bases between the germline ends. The chain's CDR3 is CSVEVSYGYTF. CDR3 nucleotide sequence: TGCAGCGTTGAAGTCAGCTATGGCTACACCTTC.

V is TRBV29-1 and J is TRBJ2-5, with D perhaps matching TRBD1 (6 bases). CDR3 length equals 14 residues. Germline assignment: CDR1 SQVTM and CDR2 ANQGSEA. Trimming removed 6 bases from V and 9 bases from J, with 23 bases in between. CDR3 nucleotides: TGCAGCGTCCTGGACAGCTCACTAGTTGGAGCCCAGTACTTC. Its translation: CSVLDSSLVGAQYF.

J is TRBJ2-5 and V is TRBV6-5; 10 nucleotides align to TRBD2. Germline CDR1 and CDR2: MNHEY and SVGAGI. This CDR3 is 14 amino acids long. V lost 5 bases, J lost 4 bases, and 4 bases stayed unmatched. CDR3 in amino acids: CASSSGRARETQYF. The CDR3 DNA sequence: TGTGCCAGCAGTAGCGGGAGGGCCCGAGAGACCCAGTACTTC.

The chain carries TRBV29-1 and TRBJ1-6; 8 nucleotides line up with TRBD1. This CDR3 comprises 15 residues. The V gene end was trimmed by 6 bases and the J gene end by 3 bases; junction bases not matched to a gene: 7. Germline lookup yields CDR1 SQVTM and CDR2 ANQGSEA. This CDR3 is CSVKDRGDYNSPLHF. The CDR3 bases are TGCAGCGTGAAAGACAGGGGCGACTATAATTCACCCCTCCACTTT.

V usage is TRBV18 and J usage is TRBJ1-2; 9 bases agree with TRBD1. The CDR3 is 19 amino acids. Germline V lookup: CDR1 KGHSH, CDR2 LQKENI. J was trimmed by 1 base and V by 0 bases; bases with no gene match: 12. CDR3 sequence: CASSPPQGQGRRLNYGYTF. CDR3 nucleotide sequence: TGTGCCAGCTCACCACCTCAGGGACAGGGCCGACGCCTTAACTATGGCTACACCTTC.

This clonotype was found a few times. V gene TRBV12-3 or TRBV12-4 combines with J gene TRBJ2-1, with no clear D. This CDR3 spans 13 amino acids. V was cut by 8 bases and J by 5 bases, with 13 bases left in between. The CDR3: CASAPASHNEQFF. For the CDR3, the DNA is TGTGCCAGCGCTCCGGCGTCCCACAATGAGCAGTTCTTC.

V and J are TRBV11-2 and TRBJ2-1, with 16 nucleotides matching TRBD2. CDR3 length: 17 amino acids. V dropped 5 bases and J dropped 8; count of bases not matched to a gene: 9. Looked up from germline, CDR1 is SGHAT and CDR2 is FQNNGV. CDR3 nucleotides: TGTGCCAGCAGCCCCATTACCGGGACTAGCGGGAGGGATGAGCAGTTCTTC. The encoded protein is CASSPITGTSGRDEQFF.

CDR3 nucleotide sequence: TGCAGCGGCCTTGTTCAGGGACTAGCGGTCATTAGCTCCTACAATGAGCAGTTCTTC. This translates into CSGLVQGLAVISSYNEQFF. The rearrangement uses TRBV29-1 and TRBJ2-1, with 11 bases matching TRBD2. V was pared by 7 bases and J by 0 bases, with 17 bases of the junction left unmatched. Germline V gene data show CDR1 as SQVTM and CDR2 as ANQGSEA. This CDR3 is built from 19 residues.

Only a few counts were recorded for this clonotype. V is TRBV5-1 and J is TRBJ2-1, with 10 positions matching TRBD2. Per the germline V gene, CDR1 is SGHRS and CDR2 is YFSETQ. The CDR3 length is 14 residues. The J segment lost 7 bases and the V segment lost 4 bases, leaving 5 bases of the junction unmatched. This CDR3 reads CASSPGTSVNEQFF. CDR3 DNA: TGCGCCAGCAGCCCCGGGACTAGCGTGAATGAGCAGTTCTTC.